A single T cell receptor (beta chain) is shown here with its context. The method was immunoSEQ multiplex PCR; TCRdb's version includes in-frame clones alone and lacks a portion of them. This sample has 250,000 to 350,000 clones, with 70% to 85% found just once. V trimming: 6 bases; J trimming: 1 base; junction bases outside the gene matches: 9. The CDR3 runs 19 residues. Germline loops: CDR1 SNHLY, CDR2 FYNNEI. The data stem from a study of blood T cell repertoires in COVID-19. Overall study: Specimens from acute and convalescent COVID-19 originated in the United States, Italy and Spain. Sources were T cells, B-cell-depleted T cells, or PBMCs; the material itself was cDNA or gDNA.

The clonotype comes from a human donor with COVID-19, enrolled during active disease. The donor label of this sample is uncertain. The sample consisted of peripheral blood. The V and J genes are TRBV2 and TRBJ2-4; 16 nucleotides match TRBD2. DNA for the CDR3: TGTGCCAGCAGACGGGGACTAGCGGGAGGGCCGGAGGCCAAAAACATTCAGTACTTC. It codes for CASRRGLAGGPEAKNIQYF.